These T cell receptor beta chains were read from a single sample in a study of shared clonotypes between healthy human individuals. Generated by immunoSEQ multiplex PCR, the TCRdb table keeps only in-frame clones and is missing some. The sample lists 1.5 million to 2.5 million clones, about 95% occurring once. Sequencing was carried out using naive CD8+ T cells sorted from blood. Source of these receptors: a man between 18 and 35 years old in good health. CDR3s include the opening cysteine and the closing phenylalanine or tryptophan. D genes are given only for firm matches. Part of the rows lack a size; the others show once, few, many or a class for expanded clones.

j_gene: TRBJ2-7
abundance: once
d_gene: NA
v_gene: TRBV4-1
CDR3aa: CASSQVSQGPAYEQYF
CDR3nt: TGCGCCAGCAGCCAAGTCAGTCAGGGGCCTGCCTACGAGCAGTACTTC

j_gene: TRBJ2-5
abundance: NA
d_gene: NA
v_gene: TRBV27
CDR3aa: CASSLLSGGRETQYF
CDR3nt: TGTGCCAGCAGTTTACTTTCAGGGGGGAGGGAGACCCAGTACTTC

j_gene: TRBJ1-1
abundance: NA
d_gene: NA
v_gene: TRBV6-6
CDR3aa: CASSLTANTEAFF
CDR3nt: TGTGCCAGCAGCTTAACAGCGAACACTGAAGCTTTCTTT

j_gene: TRBJ2-3
abundance: NA
d_gene: TRBD1
v_gene: TRBV5-1
CDR3aa: CASETGGGGDTQYF
CDR3nt: TGCGCCAGTGAAACAGGGGGCGGAGGAGATACGCAGTATTTT

j_gene: TRBJ2-1
abundance: NA
d_gene: NA
v_gene: TRBV25-1
CDR3aa: CASQWLGEQFF
CDR3nt: TGTGCCAGCCAGTGGCTAGGTGAGCAGTTCTTC

j_gene: TRBJ1-1
abundance: NA
d_gene: NA
v_gene: TRBV11-2
CDR3aa: CASSLKTISSEAFF
CDR3nt: TGTGCCAGCAGCTTAAAAACCATATCCTCCGAAGCTTTCTTT

j_gene: TRBJ1-5
abundance: NA
d_gene: NA
v_gene: TRBV19
CDR3aa: CASSMGEPTSNQPQHF
CDR3nt: TGTGCCAGTAGTATGGGCGAACCTACCAGCAATCAGCCCCAGCATTTT

j_gene: TRBJ2-3
abundance: NA
d_gene: NA
v_gene: TRBV4-3
CDR3aa: CASSQGSEGTDTQYF
CDR3nt: TGCGCCAGCAGCCAAGGGTCAGAGGGCACAGATACGCAGTATTTT

j_gene: TRBJ2-3
abundance: NA
d_gene: TRBD2
v_gene: TRBV5-1
CDR3aa: CASSPKLAGGHTDTQYF
CDR3nt: TGCGCCAGCAGCCCGAAACTAGCGGGAGGACACACAGATACGCAGTATTTT

j_gene: TRBJ1-2
abundance: NA
d_gene: TRBD1
v_gene: TRBV5-4
CDR3aa: CASSLPTGENYGYTF
CDR3nt: TGTGCCAGCAGCTTGCCGACAGGGGAAAACTATGGCTACACCTTC

j_gene: TRBJ1-1
abundance: NA
d_gene: TRBD1
v_gene: TRBV2
CDR3aa: CASSVGTGGLLNTEAFF
CDR3nt: TGTGCCAGCAGCGTCGGGACAGGGGGCCTTTTGAACACTGAAGCTTTCTTT

j_gene: TRBJ2-7
abundance: NA
d_gene: NA
v_gene: TRBV13
CDR3aa: CASSSSGEQYF
CDR3nt: TGTGCCAGCAGTTCGTCAGGGGAGCAGTACTTC

j_gene: TRBJ1-2
abundance: NA
d_gene: NA
v_gene: TRBV7-9
CDR3aa: CASSLGGVLYGYTF
CDR3nt: TGTGCCAGCAGCTTAGGCGGGGTCCTCTATGGCTACACCTTC

j_gene: TRBJ1-2
abundance: NA
d_gene: TRBD1
v_gene: TRBV14
CDR3aa: CASSHFRGLNYGYTF
CDR3nt: TGTGCCAGCAGCCATTTCAGGGGGCTTAACTATGGCTACACCTTC

j_gene: TRBJ2-3
abundance: NA
d_gene: TRBD2
v_gene: TRBV27
CDR3aa: CASSRIAGGADTQYF
CDR3nt: TGTGCCAGCAGTAGGATAGCGGGAGGGGCAGATACGCAGTATTTT

j_gene: TRBJ2-1
abundance: NA
d_gene: NA
v_gene: TRBV27
CDR3aa: CASSSSPAPLNEQFF
CDR3nt: TGTGCCAGCAGTTCCTCCCCCGCCCCCTTAAATGAGCAGTTCTTC

j_gene: TRBJ2-2
abundance: NA
d_gene: TRBD1
v_gene: TRBV27
CDR3aa: CASSLGQATGELFF
CDR3nt: TGTGCCAGCAGTCTGGGACAGGCCACCGGGGAGCTGTTTTTT

j_gene: TRBJ2-7
abundance: NA
d_gene: NA
v_gene: TRBV5-6
CDR3aa: CASSLGTYEQYF
CDR3nt: TGTGCCAGCAGCTTGGGCACGTACGAGCAGTACTTC

j_gene: TRBJ1-3
abundance: NA
d_gene: NA
v_gene: TRBV10-2
CDR3aa: CASSEGVGSGNTIYF
CDR3nt: TGCGCCAGCAGTGAAGGTGTCGGCTCTGGAAACACCATATATTTT

j_gene: TRBJ2-7
abundance: NA
d_gene: NA
v_gene: TRBV7-8
CDR3aa: CASSLAPVGEQYF
CDR3nt: TGTGCCAGCAGCTTAGCTCCGGTCGGCGAGCAGTACTTC

j_gene: TRBJ2-5
abundance: NA
d_gene: NA
v_gene: TRBV27
CDR3aa: CASSPYPGVSETQYF
CDR3nt: TGTGCCAGCAGTCCCTACCCGGGAGTATCAGAGACCCAGTACTTC

j_gene: TRBJ2-3
abundance: NA
d_gene: NA
v_gene: TRBV13
CDR3aa: CASSSGGPFADTQYF
CDR3nt: TGTGCCAGCAGCTCCGGGGGGCCATTCGCAGATACGCAGTATTTT

j_gene: TRBJ2-3
abundance: NA
d_gene: TRBD2
v_gene: TRBV9
CDR3aa: CASSGLAGGTSTDTQYF
CDR3nt: TGTGCCAGCAGCGGACTAGCGGGGGGGACCAGCACAGATACGCAGTATTTT

j_gene: TRBJ2-3
abundance: NA
d_gene: TRBD1
v_gene: TRBV27
CDR3aa: CASGRTGGKGTDTQYF
CDR3nt: TGTGCCAGCGGGCGAACAGGGGGGAAAGGCACAGATACGCAGTATTTT

j_gene: TRBJ2-7
abundance: NA
d_gene: NA
v_gene: TRBV5-5
CDR3aa: CASSLGGVNPYEQYF
CDR3nt: TGTGCCAGCAGCTTGGGCGGGGTGAACCCCTACGAGCAGTACTTC

j_gene: TRBJ2-1
abundance: NA
d_gene: NA
v_gene: TRBV10-1
CDR3aa: CASQAAGEQFF
CDR3nt: TGCGCAAGCCAGGCGGCGGGTGAGCAGTTCTTC

j_gene: TRBJ2-3
abundance: NA
d_gene: NA
v_gene: TRBV27
CDR3aa: CASSWGGDPLTDTQYF
CDR3nt: TGTGCCAGCAGTTGGGGAGGCGACCCCCTCACAGATACGCAGTATTTT

j_gene: TRBJ2-7
abundance: NA
d_gene: NA
v_gene: TRBV27
CDR3aa: CASSLRGPRWDEQYF
CDR3nt: TGTGCCAGCAGTTTGCGGGGGCCACGATGGGACGAGCAGTACTTC

j_gene: TRBJ2-7
abundance: NA
d_gene: TRBD1
v_gene: TRBV5-8
CDR3aa: CASSWTGGEQYF
CDR3nt: TGTGCCAGCAGCTGGACAGGGGGCGAGCAGTACTTC

j_gene: TRBJ2-7
abundance: NA
d_gene: NA
v_gene: TRBV29-1
CDR3aa: CSAADRSLRGAYEQYF
CDR3nt: TGCAGCGCCGCGGACAGGAGTTTAAGGGGGGCCTACGAGCAGTACTTC

j_gene: TRBJ2-7
abundance: NA
d_gene: NA
v_gene: TRBV27
CDR3aa: CASSETQDSYEQYF
CDR3nt: TGTGCCAGCAGTGAAACCCAAGACAGCTACGAGCAGTACTTC

j_gene: TRBJ2-1
abundance: NA
d_gene: NA
v_gene: TRBV11-2
CDR3aa: CASSLVPNEQFF
CDR3nt: TGTGCCAGCAGCTTAGTCCCCAACGAGCAGTTCTTC

j_gene: TRBJ1-5
abundance: once
d_gene: NA
v_gene: TRBV27
CDR3aa: CASSLGNNMPQHF
CDR3nt: TGTGCCAGCAGTTTAGGGAACAATATGCCCCAGCATTTT

j_gene: TRBJ1-4
abundance: NA
d_gene: TRBD1
v_gene: TRBV6-5
CDR3aa: CASLGQFNEKLFF
CDR3nt: TGTGCCAGCCTGGGACAGTTTAATGAAAAACTGTTTTTT

j_gene: TRBJ2-6
abundance: once
d_gene: TRBD1
v_gene: TRBV5-8
CDR3aa: CASSFQGAPGANVLTF
CDR3nt: TGTGCCAGCAGCTTCCAGGGGGCGCCTGGGGCCAACGTCCTGACTTTC

j_gene: TRBJ1-2
abundance: NA
d_gene: NA
v_gene: TRBV10-3
CDR3aa: CAIEAGNGYTF
CDR3nt: TGTGCCATCGAGGCGGGGAATGGCTACACCTTC

j_gene: TRBJ2-2
abundance: NA
d_gene: NA
v_gene: TRBV10-2
CDR3aa: CASRQGDYPWGELFF
CDR3nt: TGCGCCAGCAGGCAGGGGGACTATCCCTGGGGGGAGCTGTTTTTT

j_gene: TRBJ1-2
abundance: NA
d_gene: NA
v_gene: TRBV14
CDR3aa: CASSQDTLSAFNYGYTF
CDR3nt: TGTGCCAGCAGCCAAGATACGTTGTCGGCCTTTAACTATGGCTACACCTTC

j_gene: TRBJ1-2
abundance: few
d_gene: NA
v_gene: TRBV10-3
CDR3aa: CAISEHGPGYGYTF
CDR3nt: TGTGCCATCAGTGAACACGGTCCAGGCTATGGCTACACCTTC

j_gene: TRBJ1-4
abundance: NA
d_gene: TRBD1
v_gene: TRBV9
CDR3aa: CASTGQGNEKLFF
CDR3nt: TGTGCCAGCACGGGACAGGGAAATGAAAAACTGTTTTTT

j_gene: TRBJ2-7
abundance: once
d_gene: NA
v_gene: TRBV6-5
CDR3aa: CASSTLTDSYEQYF
CDR3nt: TGTGCCAGCAGTACCTTGACAGATTCCTACGAGCAGTACTTC

j_gene: TRBJ2-3
abundance: once
d_gene: NA
v_gene: TRBV28
CDR3aa: CASSSPLISRGTDTQYF
CDR3nt: TGTGCCAGCAGTTCCCCCCTCATTTCCAGGGGCACAGATACGCAGTATTTT

j_gene: TRBJ1-5
abundance: NA
d_gene: NA
v_gene: TRBV30
CDR3aa: CAWSVSGNQPQHF
CDR3nt: TGTGCCTGGAGTGTATCCGGGAATCAGCCCCAGCATTTT

j_gene: TRBJ2-5
abundance: NA
d_gene: TRBD2
v_gene: TRBV28
CDR3aa: CASSLAIAGGPRGTQYF
CDR3nt: TGTGCCAGCAGTTTAGCGATAGCGGGGGGCCCACGGGGGACCCAGTACTTC

j_gene: TRBJ1-2
abundance: NA
d_gene: NA
v_gene: TRBV9
CDR3aa: CASSVEEGPRYGYTF
CDR3nt: TGTGCCAGCAGCGTCGAGGAGGGGCCTCGTTATGGCTACACCTTC

j_gene: TRBJ2-7
abundance: NA
d_gene: TRBD2
v_gene: TRBV19
CDR3aa: CASSMFLADSYEQYF
CDR3nt: TGTGCCAGTAGTATGTTCCTAGCGGACTCCTACGAGCAGTACTTC

j_gene: TRBJ2-1
abundance: once
d_gene: TRBD1
v_gene: TRBV5-1
CDR3aa: CASSLGDRGGYNEQFF
CDR3nt: TGCGCCAGCAGCTTGGGGGACAGGGGAGGGTACAATGAGCAGTTCTTC

j_gene: TRBJ2-3
abundance: NA
d_gene: NA
v_gene: TRBV4-2
CDR3aa: CASSQEGPLTDTQYF
CDR3nt: TGTGCCAGCAGCCAAGAAGGTCCGCTCACAGATACGCAGTATTTT